The 22 T cell receptor beta chains below were found in one sample sequenced in a study of OX40 agonist ivuxolimab in advanced cancers. Only in-frame clones appear in the TCRdb table, and some are missing; sequencing was by immunoSEQ multiplex PCR. The sample holds tens of thousands of clones, roughly nine tenths seen once. Material: CD4+ or CD8+ T cells sorted from blood, obtained in a trial of the OX40 agonist ivuxolimab. The receptor source for this set is an adult with an advanced solid tumor such as melanoma, head and neck, liver or kidney cancer.

This clone was seen a few times. This chain links TRBV5-1 with TRBJ2-5, with D maybe TRBD1 (6 bases). Looked up from germline, CDR1 is SGHRS and CDR2 is YFSETQ. V was shortened by 4 bases and J by 2 bases, with 9 bases between the two germline ends. This CDR3 comprises 13 residues. DNA of the CDR3: TGCGCCAGCAGCCAGGGGTCACAAGAGACCCAGTACTTC. Its protein product is CASSQGSQETQYF.

V gene TRBV30 combines with J gene TRBJ1-2; unclear D gene. The CDR3 consists of 11 residues. Trimming pared 1 base from V and 4 bases from J, leaving 4 bases between. CDR1 is GTSNPN, CDR2 SVGIG, per germline (reference sequence). The CDR3 coding sequence is TGTGCCTGGAGTGGGGGCTATGGCTACACCTTC. Amino acids: CAWSGGYGYTF. Together with reference TRBV30 and TRBJ1-2, the CDR3 gives the full variable domain: SQTIHQWPATLVQPVGSPLSLECTVEGTSNPNLYWYRQAAGRGLQLLFYSVGIGQISSEVPQNLSASRPQDRQFILSSKKLLLSDSGFYLCAWSGGYGYTFGSGTRLTVV.

The chain joins TRBV30 to TRBJ2-5; 11 bases agree with TRBD2. The CDR3 totals 14 residues. V was pared by 3 bases and J by 11 bases, with 11 bases of the junction left unmatched. The V gene's germline CDR1 is GTSNPN and CDR2 SVGIG (reference sequence). The CDR3 sequence is CAWRPGLAVNEQYF. Written as DNA, the CDR3 is TGTGCCTGGAGACCGGGACTAGCGGTTAATGAGCAGTACTTC.

This clone was detected a few times. V gene TRBV4-2 combines with J gene TRBJ2-5; 8 nucleotides agree with TRBD2. The CDR3 is made up of 16 amino acids. The V segment lost 4 bases and the J segment 2 bases; nucleotides outside the gene matches: 9. Germline CDR1 reads LGHNA; CDR2 reads YNFKEQ. CDR3 bases: TGTGCCAGCAGCCTTGGGGGCGGGAGGCCGCAAGAGACCCAGTACTTC. This translates into CASSLGGGRPQETQYF.

In this sample, this clone turned up once. This sequence joins TRBV6-1 and TRBJ2-5; TRBD1 agrees at 8 bases. Per the germline V gene, CDR1 is MNHNS and CDR2 is SASEGT. J lost 2 bases, V lost 1 base, and 3 bases had no gene match. The CDR3 length is 15 residues. The CDR3, as DNA: TGTGCCAGCAGTGAAGGGACAGGGCCTCAAGAGACCCAGTACTTC. Translating it yields CASSEGTGPQETQYF.

This chain uses TRBV14 with TRBJ2-1; D remains unclear. V was trimmed by 4 bases and J by 7 bases, leaving 14 bases between them. In germline, CDR1 is SGHDN, CDR2 FVKESK. CDR3 length: 14 amino acids. CDR3 bases: TGTGCCAGCAGCCCCTTTGTGAGTGTAAATGAGCAGTTCTTC. Translation gives CASSPFVSVNEQFF.

The rearrangement links TRBV9 to TRBJ1-5; maybe TRBD1 (6 bases). Germline-derived CDR1 and CDR2 are SGDLS and YYNGEE. This CDR3 contains 14 residues. The V end lost 0 bases, the J end lost 8 bases, and 12 bases lay between the germline ends. The CDR3 spells CASSVEGGREPQHF. The CDR3 nucleotides are TGTGCCAGCAGCGTAGAGGGGGGCCGGGAGCCCCAGCATTTT.

The rearrangement uses TRBV6-1 and TRBJ1-2; D uncertain. Trimming stripped 6 bases from V and 0 bases from J, with 11 bases between. Germline V gives CDR1 MNHNS, CDR2 SASEGT. The CDR3 is 14 amino acids. The CDR3 DNA reads as TGTGCCAGCAGCCGCGGCCCCCCTAACTATGGCTACACCTTC. Residues: CASSRGPPNYGYTF.

This chain joins TRBV18 and TRBJ1-4; 7 bases line up with TRBD1. The CDR3 loop spans 14 amino acids. The germline V gene encodes CDR1 KGHSH and CDR2 LQKENI. Unmatched junction bases numbered 4, after V lost 3 bases and J lost 6 bases. This chain's CDR3 is CASSPRQGYEKLFF. DNA for the CDR3: TGTGCCAGCTCACCGAGACAGGGTTATGAAAAACTGTTTTTT. Using reference TRBV18 and TRBJ1-4 for the parts outside the CDR3, the full variable domain is NAGVMQNPRHLVRRRGQEARLRCSPMKGHSHVYWYRQLPEEGLKFMVYLQKENIIDESGMPKERFSAEFPKEGPSILRIQQVVRGDSAAYFCASSPRQGYEKLFFGSGTQLSVL.

This chain uses TRBV7-2 with TRBJ1-3; D gene unclear. Trimming cost V 1 base and J 4 bases, with 14 bases left between them. Germline assignment: CDR1 SGHTA and CDR2 FQGNSA. This CDR3 has 16 residues. Here the CDR3 reads CASSLGRIRVGNTIYF. The CDR3 DNA follows: TGTGCCAGCAGCTTAGGGCGGATCCGGGTCGGAAACACCATATATTTT.

In its sample, this clone was seen once. The chain combines TRBV18 with TRBJ1-1, with D uncertain. V shed 6 bases and J shed 3 bases, with 17 bases lying between them. Germline V gives CDR1 KGHSH, CDR2 LQKENI. The CDR3 totals 15 residues. The CDR3 reads CASSTRPAGDTEAFF. The DNA for the CDR3 is TGTGCCAGCTCCACGCGGCCGGCCGGGGACACTGAAGCTTTCTTT.

As regards this clone: The junction departs from the called germline gene at one end, perhaps through a read error. The gene calls are TRBV15 and TRBJ2-7; D possibly corresponds to TRBD2 (5 bases). The CDR3 sequence is 14 residues long. Per the germline V gene, CDR1 is LNHNV and CDR2 is YYDKDF (reference sequence). CDR3 region: CATSREGYSYEQYF. The CDR3 region has the DNA TGTGCCACCAGCCGAGAGGGTTACTCCTACGAGCAGTACTTC.

The V call is TRBV28, the J call TRBJ2-1; 9 positions match TRBD2. Germline CDR1 is MDHEN and CDR2 is SYDVKM. The CDR3 has 13 amino acids. With 7 bases clipped from V and 7 bases from J, the junction kept 5 bases outside the gene matches. The CDR3 protein is CASISGSPNEQFF. In DNA form, the CDR3 reads TGTGCCAGCATTAGCGGGAGTCCGAATGAGCAGTTCTTC.

Remarks on this clone: At one of its ends the junction is not consistent with the germline gene, which may arise from a read error. V usage is TRBV30 and J usage is TRBJ1-3; D not certain. The CDR3 covers 14 residues. Germline CDR1 is GTSNPN and CDR2 is SVGIG (reference sequence). CDR3 coding DNA: TGTGCCTGGAGTTCGGAGTGGAGCGGAAACACCGTATATTTT. It is translated as CAWSSEWSGNTVYF. The variable domain in full, with the rest retrieved from reference TRBV30 and TRBJ1-3, is SQTIHQWPATLVQPVGSPLSLECTVEGTSNPNLYWYRQAAGRGLQLLFYSVGIGQISSEVPQNLSASRPQDRQFILSSKKLLLSDSGFYLCAWSSEWSGNTVYFGEGSWLTVV.

The rearrangement uses TRBV2 and TRBJ2-1, with TRBD1 matching 7 bases. Germline values: CDR1 SNHLY, CDR2 FYNNEI. This CDR3 has 13 residues. Unmatched junction bases numbered 5, after V lost 3 bases and J lost 9 bases. The chain's CDR3 is CASSEGQLIEQFF. The CDR3 region has the DNA TGTGCCAGCAGTGAGGGACAGCTAATTGAGCAGTTCTTC.

This clone was recorded only once. The chain uses TRBV5-1 and TRBJ2-5; 11 bases fit TRBD1. This CDR3 region has 16 residues. With V trimmed by 4 bases and J by 5 bases, 10 bases remained unmatched. The germline V gene has CDR1 SGHRS and CDR2 YFSETQ. CDR3 loop: CASSQPGQGAGETQYF. For the CDR3, the DNA is TGCGCCAGCAGCCAACCCGGACAGGGGGCAGGGGAGACCCAGTACTTC.

The V call is TRBV28, the J call TRBJ1-1; the D is unclear. This CDR3 region has 13 residues. The V and J ends lost 6 bases and 1 base respectively, with 9 bases between them. Germline lookup yields CDR1 MDHEN and CDR2 SYDVKM. The CDR3 here is CASRAVWNTEAFF. The DNA of the CDR3 is TGTGCCAGCAGAGCGGTTTGGAACACTGAAGCTTTCTTT.

The chain is built from TRBV9 and TRBJ1-4; no definite D call. CDR1 is SGDLS, CDR2 YYNGEE, per germline. This CDR3 contains 16 residues. The ends were cut back, 4 bases at V and 2 bases at J, with 15 bases in the middle. CDR3 DNA: TGTGCCAGCAGCATATCCGGCCGGTCCACTAATGAAAAACTGTTTTTT. Protein product: CASSISGRSTNEKLFF.

This clone has only a few counts. The chain has TRBV19 and TRBJ2-3, with 8 bases aligning to TRBD2. J was trimmed by 5 bases and V by 4 bases; bases with no gene match: 2. Germline V gives CDR1 LNHDA, CDR2 SQIVND (reference sequence). The CDR3 consists of 13 residues. The DNA for the CDR3 is TGTGCCAGTAGTAGTACTAGCGGAGATACGCAGTATTTT. Translated, it gives CASSSTSGDTQYF.

A single count supports this clone. The chain has TRBV27 and TRBJ2-3; the D gene is possibly TRBD1 (6 bases). This CDR3 is built from 14 residues. Germline V gene sequence: CDR1 MNHEY, CDR2 SMNVEV (reference sequence). V lost 6 bases and J lost 6, with 16 bases in between. CDR3 residues: CASSRGQLEDTQYF. The CDR3 nucleotides are TGTGCCAGCAGCCGAGGACAGCTGGAGGATACGCAGTATTTT.

The rearrangement joins TRBV28 to TRBJ1-2; D gene uncertain. Trimming shortened V by 3 bases and J by 0 bases, and 5 bases separated the two germline ends. The CDR3 runs 13 residues. Germline CDR1 reads MDHEN; CDR2 reads SYDVKM. The CDR3 here is CASSLNTNYGYTF. As DNA, the CDR3 is TGTGCCAGCAGTTTGAACACTAACTATGGCTACACCTTC.

The V and J genes are TRBV19 and TRBJ2-7; TRBD2 might be the D (5 bases). V shed 3 bases and J shed 7 bases, with 10 bases lying between them. The length of the CDR3 is 12 residues. Germline CDR1 and CDR2: LNHDA and SQIVND (reference sequence). CDR3 nucleotides: TGTGCCAGTAGTATTCCTCGAGGGGAGCAGTACTTC. Its protein is CASSIPRGEQYF.